The 28 T cell receptor beta chains presented below share a single source sample, sequenced in a study of cytomegalovirus exposure and HLA in healthy donors. The PCR contained 60 Vbeta and 13 Jbeta primers. Clones were sequenced by immunoSEQ multiplex PCR, and TCRdb holds only the in-frame ones, with some missing. The table has 120,000 or so clones, 70% to 80% seen once. Sequencing was done on a sample of PBMCs. The receptors here all came from a man aged 30 to 45 in good health and CMV-seronegative.

The table lists this clone with a count of one. V is TRBV4-2 and J is TRBJ2-1, with TRBD2 matching over 7 bases. The CDR3 extends over 19 amino acids. Germline trimming cut 0 bases from V and 5 bases from J; bases unmatched to any gene: 16. Germline CDR1 is LGHNA and CDR2 is YNFKEQ. DNA of the CDR3: TGTGCCAGCAGCCAAGAAGGGTTATGGTCCCTAGCGGTCGACAATGAGCAGTTCTTC. Its translation: CASSQEGLWSLAVDNEQFF.

DNA for the CDR3: TGCGCCAGCAGCCTTAGCGGGGACCCACAAGAGACCCAGTACTTC. Protein: CASSLSGDPQETQYF. The chain joins TRBV5-1 to TRBJ2-5; TRBD2 matches at 8 bases. The CDR3 sequence is 15 residues long. The V gene's germline CDR1 is SGHRS and CDR2 YFSETQ. V was clipped by 4 bases and J by 2 bases; unmatched bases: 7.

V gene TRBV7-8 combines with J gene TRBJ1-4; D gene uncertain. The CDR3 is 17 amino acids. V was pared by 1 base and J by 4 bases, with 16 bases between. Per the germline V gene, CDR1 is SGHVS and CDR2 is FQNEAQ. The CDR3 coding sequence is TGTGCCAGCAGCTTAGACCGCCAGGTCATGGGTAATGAAAAACTGTTTTTT. Protein sequence: CASSLDRQVMGNEKLFF.

The chain links TRBV4-3 to TRBJ1-2, with D maybe TRBD1 (5 bases). Germline V lookup: CDR1 LGHNA, CDR2 YSLEER. V dropped 1 base and J dropped 7 bases, with 16 bases sitting between them. This CDR3 spans 15 amino acids. CDR3 amino acids: CASSQVGALWGGYTF. The CDR3 region has the DNA TGCGCCAGCAGCCAAGTAGGGGCCCTATGGGGTGGCTACACCTTC.

The chain employs TRBV5-1 and TRBJ1-1, with a tentative D call TRBD1 (6 bases). Trimming shortened V by 1 base and J by 0 bases, and 19 bases separated the two germline ends. There are 18 residues in the CDR3. Per the germline V gene, CDR1 is SGHRS and CDR2 is YFSETQ. The CDR3 here is CASSLTPLGGPMNTEAFF. The CDR3 DNA follows: TGCGCCAGCAGCTTGACCCCCTTGGGGGGGCCCATGAACACTGAAGCTTTCTTT.

The chain combines TRBV5-6 with TRBJ1-5; TRBD1 is a possible D gene (6 bases). The CDR3 runs 15 residues. Per the germline V gene, CDR1 is SGHDT and CDR2 is YYEEEE. V was cut by 4 bases and J by 0 bases, with 11 bases left in between. The CDR3 coding sequence is TGTGCCAGCAGCCTCGGACAGCGTAGCAATCAGCCCCAGCATTTT. Translated, it gives CASSLGQRSNQPQHF. The variable domain in full, with the rest retrieved from reference TRBV5-6 and TRBJ1-5, is DAGVTQSPTHLIKTRGQQVTLRCSPKSGHDTVSWYQQALGQGPQFIFQYYEEEERQRGNFPDRFSGHQFPNYSSELNVNALLLGDSALYLCASSLGQRSNQPQHFGDGTRLSIL.

J is TRBJ1-2 and V is TRBV21-1; the D call of TRBD1 is as the table states it, not checked on the DNA. TRBV21-1 is described as a pseudogene. The CDR3 sequence is 16 residues long. CDR3 nucleotides: TGTGCCAGCAGCAACGCAGGGGGCACCCTTAACTATGGCTACACCTTC. This translates into CASSNAGGTLNYGYTF.

V gene TRBV5-1 combines with J gene TRBJ2-7; D is possibly TRBD2 (7 bases). V was clipped by 0 bases and J by 2 bases, with 21 bases between them. The CDR3 totals 18 residues. Germline lookup yields CDR1 SGHRS and CDR2 YFSETQ. The CDR3 DNA reads as TGCGCCAGCAGCTTGGCCGGGGGGACTCGACAGGCACCCTACGAGCAGTACTTC. Translation: CASSLAGGTRQAPYEQYF.

V is TRBV18 and J is TRBJ1-1; the D is unclear. CDR1 is KGHSH, CDR2 LQKENI, per germline. The CDR3 sequence is 15 residues long. V was trimmed by 3 bases and J by 2 bases, leaving 13 bases between them. CDR3: CASSPRRQENTEAFF. The CDR3 nucleotides are TGTGCCAGCTCACCTCGACGGCAGGAAAACACTGAAGCTTTCTTT. The full variable domain, with the rest looked up from reference TRBV18 and TRBJ1-1, is NAGVMQNPRHLVRRRGQEARLRCSPMKGHSHVYWYRQLPEEGLKFMVYLQKENIIDESGMPKERFSAEFPKEGPSILRIQQVVRGDSAAYFCASSPRRQENTEAFFGQGTRLTVV.

The chain carries TRBV19 and TRBJ1-5; no reliable D call. CDR3 length: 17 amino acids. In germline, CDR1 is LNHDA, CDR2 SQIVND (reference sequence). The germline V and J ends were trimmed by 0 bases and 0 bases, with 12 bases remaining between them. The CDR3 protein is CASSIDRRDYSNQPQHF. The DNA for the CDR3 is TGTGCCAGTAGTATAGATAGGAGGGATTATAGCAATCAGCCCCAGCATTTT.

The chain employs TRBV28 and TRBJ2-7; 9 nucleotides line up with TRBD1. The CDR3 is 16 residues long. V trimming: 1 base; J trimming: 7 bases; junction bases outside the gene matches: 11. CDR1 and CDR2 (germline): MDHEN, SYDVKM. The CDR3 DNA is TGTGCCAGCAGTTTATTGGGACAGGGTATGTTATCGGAGCAGTACTTC. It codes for CASSLLGQGMLSEQYF.

This chain uses TRBV2 with TRBJ1-5; TRBD1 is a possible D gene (5 bases). Germline values: CDR1 SNHLY, CDR2 FYNNEI. Deletions cut 0 bases from V and 7 bases from J, with 10 bases between. The CDR3 has 14 residues. The CDR3 region has the DNA TGTGCCAGCAGTGAAGCCCAGGGTAAACAGCCCCAGCATTTT. It is translated as CASSEAQGKQPQHF.

The CDR3 nucleotides are TGCGCCAGCAGCCAAATACTAGCGGGGCCCTACGAGCAGTACTTC. Protein: CASSQILAGPYEQYF. The chain employs TRBV4-1 and TRBJ2-7, with 10 bases that match TRBD2. The junction had 3 bases not matched to a gene; V was cut back by 2 bases and J by 2 bases. CDR3 length: 15 amino acids. Germline V lookup: CDR1 MGHRA, CDR2 YSYEKL.

This clone was found a few times. The gene calls are TRBV13 and TRBJ2-1; D perhaps matches TRBD1 (5 bases). V shed 0 bases and J shed 1 base, with 13 bases lying between them. This CDR3 has 17 residues. Germline V lookup: CDR1 PRHDT, CDR2 FYEKMQ (reference sequence). CDR3 DNA sequence: TGTGCCAGCAGCTTAGGCTTACAGGCCCAATCCTACAATGAGCAGTTCTTC. Residues: CASSLGLQAQSYNEQFF.

The genes are TRBV7-9 and TRBJ2-7; 10 positions match TRBD1. Trimming at V came to 1 base and at J to 6 bases, leaving 0 bases not matched to a gene. Germline V gene data show CDR1 as SEHNR and CDR2 as FQNEAQ (reference sequence). This CDR3 region has 13 residues. The CDR3 DNA reads TGTGCCAGCAGCTTAGGACAGGGGGCCGAGCAGTACTTC. This codes for CASSLGQGAEQYF.

This sequence joins TRBV11-3 and TRBJ2-3, with a tentative D call TRBD1 (7 bases). V lost 5 bases and J 3 bases, leaving 15 bases between the germline ends. The CDR3 loop spans 15 amino acids. Germline CDR1 SGHNT, CDR2 YENEEA. The DNA of the CDR3 is TGTGCCAGCAGCCCCGGAGGGGGCAGTACAGATACGCAGTATTTT. Amino acid sequence: CASSPGGGSTDTQYF. Filled out from reference TRBV11-3 and TRBJ2-3, the complete variable domain reads EAGVVQSPRYKIIEKKQPVAFWCNPISGHNTLYWYLQNLGQGPELLIRYENEEAVDDSQLPKDRFSAERLKGVDSTLKIQPAELGDSAVYLCASSPGGGSTDTQYFGPGTRLTVL.

This chain connects TRBV7-9 to TRBJ1-1; TRBD1 matches at 7 bases. With 0 bases clipped from V and 0 bases from J, the junction kept 7 bases outside the gene matches. The CDR3 is 17 residues long. The germline V gene has CDR1 SEHNR and CDR2 FQNEAQ (reference sequence). The CDR3 loop reads CASSLAGGGLVNTEAFF. CDR3 nucleotides: TGTGCCAGCAGCTTAGCAGGGGGCGGCTTGGTGAACACTGAAGCTTTCTTT.

The V gene is TRBV5-6, the J gene TRBJ2-1, with a tentative D call TRBD2 (6 bases). The length of the CDR3 is 16 residues. The germline V gene encodes CDR1 SGHDT and CDR2 YYEEEE. V was shortened by 4 bases and J by 3 bases, with 17 bases between the two germline ends. CDR3 region: CASSVNRDLNYNEQFF. CDR3 sequence (DNA): TGTGCCAGCAGCGTAAACCGGGACTTAAACTACAATGAGCAGTTCTTC.

This chain joins TRBV6-5 and TRBJ1-1, with D unresolved. Germline V gene data show CDR1 as MNHEY and CDR2 as SVGAGI. CDR3 length: 13 residues. V lost 0 bases, J lost 11 bases, and 13 bases lay in between. The CDR3 spells CASSYSPRQRAFF. The CDR3 DNA follows: TGTGCCAGCAGTTACTCCCCGAGGCAGAGGGCTTTCTTT.

This clone was seen just once. The V gene is TRBV6-6, the J gene TRBJ1-5, with 7 bases that match TRBD1. V lost 4 bases to trimming and J lost 12 bases; unmatched junction nucleotides: 9. CDR1 and CDR2 from the germline V gene are MNHNY and SVGAGI (reference sequence). The CDR3 totals 13 residues. CDR3 in DNA: TGTGCCAGCAGTTCATGGACAGACAGGGACCAGCATTTT. Translating it yields CASSSWTDRDQHF.

V and J are TRBV10-3 and TRBJ1-5; 7 bases agree with TRBD1. J was trimmed by 5 bases and V by 8 bases; bases with no gene match: 9. Looked up from germline, CDR1 is ENHRY and CDR2 is SYGVKD. The CDR3 length is 14 residues. Here the CDR3 reads CAISTGKGDQPQHF. DNA of the CDR3: TGTGCCATCTCGACAGGGAAAGGGGATCAGCCCCAGCATTTT.

The CDR3 sequence is CASSLANRGSTQETQYF. In DNA, the CDR3 is TGCGCCAGCAGCTTGGCCAACAGGGGCTCTACCCAAGAGACCCAGTACTTC. The gene calls are TRBV5-1 and TRBJ2-5; 7 nucleotides agree with TRBD1. The V and J ends lost 0 bases and 1 base, in that order; junction bases with no gene match: 9. The CDR3 consists of 17 residues. The V gene's germline CDR1 is SGHRS and CDR2 YFSETQ.

This clone appeared a few times. This chain connects TRBV7-2 to TRBJ1-5, with a possible D match to TRBD1 (6 bases). The CDR3 totals 15 residues. With 2 bases removed from V and 3 bases from J, the gap between germline ends came to 11 bases. Per germline, CDR1 SGHTA and CDR2 FQGNSA. CDR3 nucleotides: TGTGCCAGCAGCTTAATGGACAGAACCAATCAGCCCCAGCATTTT. Amino acids: CASSLMDRTNQPQHF.

This rearrangement joins TRBV10-2 to TRBJ2-3; 8 bases match TRBD2. Germline-derived CDR1 and CDR2 are WSHSY and SAAADI. V shed 2 bases, J shed 2 bases, and the junction held 12 bases outside the gene matches. This CDR3 has 18 residues. CDR3 sequence (DNA): TGCGCCAGCAGTGAGGCGCCCCCTACGGGGGGGAACACAGATACGCAGTATTTT. Translation: CASSEAPPTGGNTDTQYF.

The table lists this clone with a count of one. The DNA of the CDR3 is TGTGCCAGCAGTATTCCGGGACAGGGAATGTTTGCTTTCTTT. Translating gives CASSIPGQGMFAFF. The J gene is TRBJ1-1, the V gene TRBV28, with 9 bases matching TRBD1. The CDR3 covers 14 residues. Germline CDR1 and CDR2: MDHEN and SYDVKM. Germline trimming cut 5 bases from V and 11 bases from J; bases unmatched to any gene: 12.

The chain has TRBV6-5 and TRBJ1-6, with TRBD1 matching 12 bases. This CDR3 contains 15 residues. V shed 4 bases and J 10 bases; nucleotides not matched to a gene: 5. Germline V lookup: CDR1 MNHEY, CDR2 SVGAGI. CDR3 sequence (DNA): TGTGCCAGCAGTTGGGGGACAGGGGGCCTCTCACCCCTCCACTTT. Translated: CASSWGTGGLSPLHF.

This clone was seen once. This rearrangement joins TRBV7-2 to TRBJ2-5, with D tentatively TRBD1 (6 bases). The DNA end favors TRBJ2-7, so the J call may be wrong. Germline CDR1 and CDR2: SGHTA and FQGNSA. The CDR3 covers 14 residues. The CDR3, as DNA: TGTGCCAGCAGCTTAATCGACAGGATACACGAGCAGTACTTC. It yields the protein CASSLIDRIHEQYF.

This clone was counted a single time. This sequence joins TRBV27 and TRBJ2-7, with TRBD2 matching over 7 bases. Germline lookup yields CDR1 MNHEY and CDR2 SMNVEV (reference sequence). This CDR3 spans 15 amino acids. The V and J ends lost 2 bases and 3 bases, in that order; junction bases with no gene match: 7. The DNA for the CDR3 is TGTGCCAGCAGTTTAAGGGGTCTAGCGGACTACGAGCAGTACTTC. Translating it yields CASSLRGLADYEQYF.